This is a list of T cell receptor beta chains from one sample in a study of T cell repertoires in cytomegalovirus infection. TCRdb used MiXCR to reprocess the reads, holding one entry per CDR3 protein. The data show approximately 1,000,000 distinct CDR3 sequences, approximately 30% seen once. These receptors have no known antigen. Sample: cultured CD8+ T cells from PBMCs, taken from culture after CMV antigen stimulation. The receptor source for this set is a human donor in good health (CMV status not recorded). Some clones in this sample may be carry-over from other donors' samples. Both conserved end residues are part of each CDR3. The order of the fields is J gene, clone size, D gene, V gene, CDR3 length, CDR3 DNA, CDR3 protein. The D gene is left open where the match is weak. Clone size is shown for a subset of rows, as once, few, many or a class of expanded clone.

>TRBJ2-1|many|TRBD1|TRBV7-2|15
TGTGCCAGCAGCCCATTATGGACAGGGATCCGGGAGCAGTTCTTC
CASSPLWTGIREQFF
>TRBJ2-5|many|NA|TRBV6-5|15
TGTGCCAGCAGTTATTCGCCGGGAACTGAAGAGACCCAGTACTTC
CASSYSPGTEETQYF
>TRBJ2-1|few|NA|TRBV2|17
TGTGCCAGCAGTAACAACGGAGCGGAGAGCTCCTACAATGAGCAGTTCTTC
CASSNNGAESSYNEQFF
>TRBJ2-5|NA|NA|TRBV7-9|16
TGTGCCAGCAGCCCGACTCACCGACGGTTACAAGAGACCCAGTACTTC
CASSPTHRRLQETQYF
>TRBJ1-1|few|NA|TRBV27|14
TGTGCCAGCAGTTGGGGGACCTCGAACACTGAAGCTTTCTTT
CASSWGTSNTEAFF
>TRBJ2-1|few|NA|TRBV19|14
TGTGCCAGTACCCCCGGTGAAGGGACCAATGAGCAGTTCTTC
CASTPGEGTNEQFF
>TRBJ1-2|NA|TRBD1|TRBV28|15
TGTGCCAGCAGTGCCAGGGACAGGGGAAACTATGGCTACACCTTC
CASSARDRGNYGYTF
>TRBJ2-1|NA|NA|TRBV27|14
TGTGCCAGCAGCCCGGGATCAGGCTACAATGAGCAGTTCTTC
CASSPGSGYNEQFF
>TRBJ2-3|few|TRBD1|TRBV7-7|14
TGTGCTAGCAGCAGGACAGGGGGCCCAGATACGCAGTATTTT
CASSRTGGPDTQYF
>TRBJ2-1|NA|TRBD1|TRBV7-2|16
TGTGCCAGCAGCTCAAAGGGACAGGGTTATTACAATGAGCAGTTCTTC
CASSSKGQGYYNEQFF
>TRBJ1-6|NA|NA|TRBV6-5|18
TGTGCCAGCATTGAAAATTTTCGAAGGTCCGTTCGGGATTCACCCCTCCACTTT
CASIENFRRSVRDSPLHF
>TRBJ2-3|NA|NA|TRBV27|15
TGTGCCAGCAGTTCCCGGGGCGGAGGCACAGATACGCAGTATTTT
CASSSRGGGTDTQYF
>TRBJ2-2|NA|NA|TRBV20-1|14
TGCAGTGCTAAGGACCCCCTTTACACCGGGGAGCTGTTTTTT
CSAKDPLYTGELFF
>TRBJ2-3|NA|NA|TRBV28|14
TGTGCCAGCAGTCCAACGGGGTTACCAGATACGCAGTATTTT
CASSPTGLPDTQYF
>TRBJ1-5|few|NA|TRBV7-8|16
TGTGCCAGCAGCTTAGCCAGTGCTTATAGCAATCAGCCCCAGCATTTT
CASSLASAYSNQPQHF
>TRBJ2-7|few|NA|TRBV20-1|16
TGCAGTGCGTCAACCCCCCGAGACTTGGGCTCTTACGAGCAGTACTTC
CSASTPRDLGSYEQYF